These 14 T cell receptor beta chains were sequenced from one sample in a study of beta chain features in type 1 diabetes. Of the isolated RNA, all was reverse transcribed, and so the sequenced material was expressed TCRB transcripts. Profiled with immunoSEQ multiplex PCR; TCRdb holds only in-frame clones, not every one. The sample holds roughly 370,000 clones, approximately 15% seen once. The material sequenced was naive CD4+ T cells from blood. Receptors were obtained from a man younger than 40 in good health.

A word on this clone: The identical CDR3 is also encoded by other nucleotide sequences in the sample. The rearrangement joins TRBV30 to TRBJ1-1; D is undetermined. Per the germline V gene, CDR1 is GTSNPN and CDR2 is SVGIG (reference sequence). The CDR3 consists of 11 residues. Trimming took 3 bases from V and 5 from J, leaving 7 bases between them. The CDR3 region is CAWSGRTEAFF. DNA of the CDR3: TGTGCCTGGAGCGGAAGGACTGAAGCTTTCTTT.

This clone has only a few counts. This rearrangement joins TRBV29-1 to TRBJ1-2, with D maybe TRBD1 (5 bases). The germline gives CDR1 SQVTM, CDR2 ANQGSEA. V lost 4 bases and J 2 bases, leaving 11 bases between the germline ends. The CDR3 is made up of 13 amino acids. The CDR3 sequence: CSVVRAGNYGYTF. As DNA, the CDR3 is TGCAGCGTTGTCAGGGCAGGGAACTATGGCTACACCTTC. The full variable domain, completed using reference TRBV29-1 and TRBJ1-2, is SAVISQKPSRDICQRGTSLTIQCQVDSQVTMMFWYRQQPGQSLTLIATANQGSEATYESGFVIDKFPISRPNLTFSTLTVSNMSPEDSSIYLCSVVRAGNYGYTFGSGTRLTVV.

The CDR3 sequence is CASSGEKLFF. In nucleotides, the CDR3 is TGTGCCAGCAGTGGTGAAAAACTGTTTTTT. V gene TRBV2 combines with J gene TRBJ1-4; D not resolved. Germline values: CDR1 SNHLY, CDR2 FYNNEI. V was pared by 4 bases and J by 7 bases, with 1 base between. This CDR3 region has 10 residues.

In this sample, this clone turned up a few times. CDR3 nucleotide sequence: TGTGCCTGGAGTATGGGCCTGCGGTGGACCGGGGAGCTGTTTTTT. This sequence encodes CAWSMGLRWTGELFF. This chain connects TRBV30 to TRBJ2-2; D unclear. CDR1 is GTSNPN and CDR2 is SVGIG in the germline V gene (reference sequence). Trimming cost V 2 bases and J 5 bases, with 15 bases left between them. CDR3 length: 15 amino acids.

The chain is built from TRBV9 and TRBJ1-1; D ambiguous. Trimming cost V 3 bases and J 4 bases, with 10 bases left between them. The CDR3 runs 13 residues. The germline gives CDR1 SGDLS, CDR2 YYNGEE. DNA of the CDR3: TGTGCCAGCAGCGCCCTTGAGACCACTGAAGCTTTCTTT. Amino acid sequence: CASSALETTEAFF.

CDR3 sequence reads: CAYSGDLNEKLFF. The CDR3 DNA reads as TGTGCCTATTCAGGGGACCTTAATGAAAAACTGTTTTTT. The V and J genes are TRBV30 and TRBJ1-4, with D possibly TRBD1 on 6 matching bases. This CDR3 is built from 13 residues. The V gene's germline CDR1 is GTSNPN and CDR2 SVGIG (reference sequence). The V end lost 7 bases, the J end lost 4 bases, and 13 bases lay between the germline ends. The full variable domain, in which reference TRBV30 and TRBJ1-4 provide the parts outside the CDR3, is SQTIHQWPATLVQPVGSPLSLECTVEGTSNPNLYWYRQAAGRGLQLLFYSVGIGQISSEVPQNLSASRPQDRQFILSSKKLLLSDSGFYLCAYSGDLNEKLFFGSGTQLSVL.

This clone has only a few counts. The CDR3 region is CSATGQGWFF. DNA of the CDR3: TGCAGTGCTACGGGACAGGGATGGTTCTTT. The chain links TRBV20-1 to TRBJ1-1; TRBD1 agrees at 9 bases. The length of the CDR3 is 10 residues. With V trimmed by 4 bases and J by 14 bases, 5 bases remained unmatched. The germline V gene encodes CDR1 DFQATT and CDR2 SNEGSKA (reference sequence).

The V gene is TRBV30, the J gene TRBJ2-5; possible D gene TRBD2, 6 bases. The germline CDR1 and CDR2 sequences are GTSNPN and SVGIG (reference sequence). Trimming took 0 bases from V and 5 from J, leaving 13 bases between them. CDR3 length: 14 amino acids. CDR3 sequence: CAWSVSPGVETQYF. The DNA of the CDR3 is TGTGCCTGGAGTGTGAGTCCGGGAGTGGAGACCCAGTACTTC.

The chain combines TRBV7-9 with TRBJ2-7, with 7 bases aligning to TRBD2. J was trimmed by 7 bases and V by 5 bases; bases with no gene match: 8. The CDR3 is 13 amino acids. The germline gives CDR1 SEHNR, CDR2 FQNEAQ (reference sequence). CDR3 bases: TGTGCCAGCAGCCCCAGCGCGGGGGTTGAGCAGTACTTC. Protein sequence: CASSPSAGVEQYF.

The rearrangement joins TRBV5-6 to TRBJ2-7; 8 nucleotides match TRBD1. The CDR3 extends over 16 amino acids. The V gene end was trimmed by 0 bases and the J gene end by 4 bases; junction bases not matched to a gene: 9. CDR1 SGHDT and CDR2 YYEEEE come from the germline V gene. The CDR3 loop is CASSLVTGASIYEQYV. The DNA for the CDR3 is TGTGCCAGCAGCTTGGTGACAGGGGCTAGTATATACGAGCAGTACGTC.

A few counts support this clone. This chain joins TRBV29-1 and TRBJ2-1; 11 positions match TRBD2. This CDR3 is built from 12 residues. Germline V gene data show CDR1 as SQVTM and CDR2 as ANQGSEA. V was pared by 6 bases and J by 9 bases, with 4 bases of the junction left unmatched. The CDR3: CSVLGTSGEQFF. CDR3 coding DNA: TGCAGCGTCTTGGGGACTAGCGGTGAGCAGTTCTTC.

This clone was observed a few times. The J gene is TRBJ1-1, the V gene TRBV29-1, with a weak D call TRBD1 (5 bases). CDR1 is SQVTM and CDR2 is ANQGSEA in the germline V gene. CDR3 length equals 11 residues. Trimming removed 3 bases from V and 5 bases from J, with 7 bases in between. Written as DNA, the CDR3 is TGCAGCGTTGATGGGGGGACTGAAGCTTTCTTT. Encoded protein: CSVDGGTEAFF.

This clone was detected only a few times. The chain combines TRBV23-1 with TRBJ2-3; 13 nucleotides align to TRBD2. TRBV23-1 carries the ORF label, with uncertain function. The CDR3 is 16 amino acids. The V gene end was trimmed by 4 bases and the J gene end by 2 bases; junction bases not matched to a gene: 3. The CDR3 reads CASSPGTSGNTDTQYF. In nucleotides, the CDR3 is TGCGCCAGCAGTCCAGGGACTAGCGGGAACACAGATACGCAGTATTTT.

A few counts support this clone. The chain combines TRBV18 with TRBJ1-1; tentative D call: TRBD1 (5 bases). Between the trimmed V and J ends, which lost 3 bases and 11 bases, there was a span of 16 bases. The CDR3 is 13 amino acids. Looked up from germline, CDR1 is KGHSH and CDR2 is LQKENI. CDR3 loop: CASSPGGGVNAFF. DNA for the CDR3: TGTGCCAGCTCACCCGGGGGAGGGGTGAATGCTTTCTTT.